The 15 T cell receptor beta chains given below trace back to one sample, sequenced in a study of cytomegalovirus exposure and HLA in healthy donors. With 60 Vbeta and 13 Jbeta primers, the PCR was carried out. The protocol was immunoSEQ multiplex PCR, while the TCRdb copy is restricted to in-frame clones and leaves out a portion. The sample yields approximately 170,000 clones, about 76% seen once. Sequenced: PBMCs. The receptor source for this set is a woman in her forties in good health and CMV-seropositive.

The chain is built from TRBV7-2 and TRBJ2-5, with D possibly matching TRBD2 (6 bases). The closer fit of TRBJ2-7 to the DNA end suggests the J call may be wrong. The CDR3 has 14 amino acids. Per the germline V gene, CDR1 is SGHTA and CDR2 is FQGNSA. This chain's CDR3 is CASSPGVGGYEQYF. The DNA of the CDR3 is TGTGCCAGCAGCCCGGGTGTGGGAGGTTACGAGCAGTACTTC.

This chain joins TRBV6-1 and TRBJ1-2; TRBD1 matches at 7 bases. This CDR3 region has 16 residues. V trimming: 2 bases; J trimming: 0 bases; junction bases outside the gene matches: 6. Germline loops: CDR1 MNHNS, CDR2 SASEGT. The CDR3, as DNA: TGTGCCAGCAGTGAAACCAGGGACAGAACTAACTATGGCTACACCTTC. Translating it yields CASSETRDRTNYGYTF.

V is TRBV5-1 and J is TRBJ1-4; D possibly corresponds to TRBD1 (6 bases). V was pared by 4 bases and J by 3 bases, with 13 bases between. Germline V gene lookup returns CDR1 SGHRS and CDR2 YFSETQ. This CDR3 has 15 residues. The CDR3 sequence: CASSLTGSANEKLFF. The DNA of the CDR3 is TGCGCCAGCAGCCTTACAGGGTCGGCTAATGAAAAACTGTTTTTT.

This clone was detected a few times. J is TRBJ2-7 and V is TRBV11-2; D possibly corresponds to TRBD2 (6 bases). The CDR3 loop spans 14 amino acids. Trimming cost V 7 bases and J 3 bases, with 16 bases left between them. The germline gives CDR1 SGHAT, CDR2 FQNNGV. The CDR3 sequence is CASTVRSGFYEQYF. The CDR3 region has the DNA TGTGCCAGCACCGTAAGGAGCGGGTTCTACGAGCAGTACTTC.

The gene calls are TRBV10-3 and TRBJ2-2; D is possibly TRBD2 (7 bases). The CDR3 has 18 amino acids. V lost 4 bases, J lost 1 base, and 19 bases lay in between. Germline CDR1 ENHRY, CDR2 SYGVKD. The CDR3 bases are TGTGCCATCAGTGGGCCCGGGGGGCGCACCCAGAACACCGGGGAGCTGTTTTTT. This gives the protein CAISGPGGRTQNTGELFF.

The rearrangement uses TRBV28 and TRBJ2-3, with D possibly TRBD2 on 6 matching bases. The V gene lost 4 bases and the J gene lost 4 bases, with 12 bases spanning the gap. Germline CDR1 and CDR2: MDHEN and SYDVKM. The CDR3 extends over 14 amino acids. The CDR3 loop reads CASSSPGLPDTQYF. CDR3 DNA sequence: TGTGCCAGCAGTTCGCCGGGACTCCCAGATACGCAGTATTTT. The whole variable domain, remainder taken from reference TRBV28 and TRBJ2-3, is DVKVTQSSRYLVKRTGEKVFLECVQDMDHENMFWYRQDPGLGLRLIYFSYDVKMKEKGDIPEGYSVSREKKERFSLILESASTNQTSMYLCASSSPGLPDTQYFGPGTRLTVL.

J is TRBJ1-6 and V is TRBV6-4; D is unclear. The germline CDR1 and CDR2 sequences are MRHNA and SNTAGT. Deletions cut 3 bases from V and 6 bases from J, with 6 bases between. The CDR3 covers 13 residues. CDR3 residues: CASSDYSNSPLHF. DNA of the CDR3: TGTGCCAGCAGTGATTACAGTAATTCACCCCTCCACTTT.

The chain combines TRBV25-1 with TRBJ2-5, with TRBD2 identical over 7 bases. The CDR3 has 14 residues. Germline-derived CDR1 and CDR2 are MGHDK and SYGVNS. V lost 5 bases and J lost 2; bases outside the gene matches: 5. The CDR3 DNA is TGTGCCAGCAGTTCACTAGCGATACAAGAGACCCAGTACTTC. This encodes CASSSLAIQETQYF.

CDR3 residues: CASGSPDRDTYGYTF. For the CDR3, the DNA is TGTGCCAGCGGCTCTCCGGACAGGGATACCTATGGCTACACCTTC. This chain links TRBV7-9 with TRBJ1-2; 8 bases fit TRBD1. Germline V gene data show CDR1 as SEHNR and CDR2 as FQNEAQ (reference sequence). CDR3 length: 15 amino acids. V lost 8 bases and J lost 4; bases outside the gene matches: 12.

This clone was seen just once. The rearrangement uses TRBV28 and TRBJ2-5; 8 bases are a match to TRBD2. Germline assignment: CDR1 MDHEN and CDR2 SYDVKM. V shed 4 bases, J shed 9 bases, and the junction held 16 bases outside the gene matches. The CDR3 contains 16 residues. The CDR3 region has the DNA TGTGCCAGCAGTTCCCCCCTCGGGGCGGGGGGTGGAGCCCAGTACTTC. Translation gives CASSSPLGAGGGAQYF.

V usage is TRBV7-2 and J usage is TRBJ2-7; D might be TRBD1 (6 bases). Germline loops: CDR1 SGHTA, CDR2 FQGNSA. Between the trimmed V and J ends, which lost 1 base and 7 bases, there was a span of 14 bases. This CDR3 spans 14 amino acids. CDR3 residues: CASSLVTGKGEQYF. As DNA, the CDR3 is TGTGCCAGCAGCTTAGTCACAGGGAAGGGTGAGCAGTACTTC.

The CDR3 coding sequence is TGTGCCAGCAGTTGGACAGATCAAGAGACCCAGTACTTC. This gives the protein CASSWTDQETQYF. The J gene is TRBJ2-5, the V gene TRBV2; the D gene is possibly TRBD1 (6 bases). Germline V gene lookup returns CDR1 SNHLY and CDR2 FYNNEI. V was cut by 5 bases and J by 2 bases, with 9 bases left in between. The CDR3 has 13 residues. The full variable domain, with the rest looked up from reference TRBV2 and TRBJ2-5, is EPEVTQTPSHQVTQMGQEVILRCVPISNHLYFYWYRQILGQKVEFLVSFYNNEISEKSEIFDDQFSVERPDGSNFTLKIRSTKLEDSAMYFCASSWTDQETQYFGPGTRLLVL.

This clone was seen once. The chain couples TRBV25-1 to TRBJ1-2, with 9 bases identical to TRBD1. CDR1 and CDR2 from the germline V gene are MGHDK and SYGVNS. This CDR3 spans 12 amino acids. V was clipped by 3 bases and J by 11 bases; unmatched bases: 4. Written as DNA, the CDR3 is TGTGCCAGCAGTGAGGGACAGGGTCTATACACCTTC. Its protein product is CASSEGQGLYTF.

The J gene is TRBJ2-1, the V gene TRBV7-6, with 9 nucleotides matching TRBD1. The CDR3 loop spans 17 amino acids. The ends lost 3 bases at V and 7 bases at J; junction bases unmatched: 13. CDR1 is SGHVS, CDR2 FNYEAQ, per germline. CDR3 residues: CASSLGSDRGRTNEQFF. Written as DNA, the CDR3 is TGTGCCAGCAGCTTGGGTTCGGACAGGGGTCGGACAAATGAGCAGTTCTTC. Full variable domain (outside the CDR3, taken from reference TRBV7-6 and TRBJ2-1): GAGVSQSPRYKVTKRGQDVALRCDPISGHVSLYWYRQALGQGPEFLTYFNYEAQQDKSGLPNDRFSAERPEGSISTLTIQRTEQRDSAMYRCASSLGSDRGRTNEQFFGPGTRLTVL.

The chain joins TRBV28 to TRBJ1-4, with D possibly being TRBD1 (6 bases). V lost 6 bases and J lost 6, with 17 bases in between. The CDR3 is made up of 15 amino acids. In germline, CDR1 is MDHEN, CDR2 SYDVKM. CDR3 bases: TGTGCCAGCAGGCCTACGGGACACTCAGATGAAAAACTGTTTTTT. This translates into CASRPTGHSDEKLFF.